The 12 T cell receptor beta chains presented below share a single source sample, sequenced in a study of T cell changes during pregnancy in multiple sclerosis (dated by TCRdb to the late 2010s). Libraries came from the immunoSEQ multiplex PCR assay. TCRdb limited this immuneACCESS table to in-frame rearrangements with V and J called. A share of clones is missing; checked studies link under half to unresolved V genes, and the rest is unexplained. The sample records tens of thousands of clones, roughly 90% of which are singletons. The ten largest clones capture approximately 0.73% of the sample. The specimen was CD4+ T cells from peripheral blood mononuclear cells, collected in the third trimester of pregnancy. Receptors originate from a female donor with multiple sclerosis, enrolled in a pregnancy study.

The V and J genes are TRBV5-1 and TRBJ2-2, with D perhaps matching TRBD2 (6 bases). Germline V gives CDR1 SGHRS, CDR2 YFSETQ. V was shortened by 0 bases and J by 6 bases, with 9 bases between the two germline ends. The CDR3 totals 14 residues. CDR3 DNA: TGCGCCAGCAGCTTGGTGCCGGGGGCCGGGGAGCTGTTTTTT. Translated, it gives CASSLVPGAGELFF.

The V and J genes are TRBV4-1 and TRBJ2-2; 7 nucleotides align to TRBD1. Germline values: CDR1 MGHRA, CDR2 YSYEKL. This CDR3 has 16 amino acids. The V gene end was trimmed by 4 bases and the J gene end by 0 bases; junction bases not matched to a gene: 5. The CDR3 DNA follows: TGCGCCAGCAGCCCTTGGGGGACAGCGAACACCGGGGAGCTGTTTTTT. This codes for CASSPWGTANTGELFF.

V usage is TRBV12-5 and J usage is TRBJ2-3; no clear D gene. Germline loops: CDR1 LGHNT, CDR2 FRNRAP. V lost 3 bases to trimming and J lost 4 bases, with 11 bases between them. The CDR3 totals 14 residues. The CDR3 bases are TGTGCTAGTGGTTTATGGATAGCCCCAGATACGCAGTATTTT. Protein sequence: CASGLWIAPDTQYF.

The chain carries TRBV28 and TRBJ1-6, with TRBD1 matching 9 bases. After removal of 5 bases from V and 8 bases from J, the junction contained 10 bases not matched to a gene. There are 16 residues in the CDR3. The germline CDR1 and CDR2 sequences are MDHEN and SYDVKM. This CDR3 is CASSPPTGGAHSPLHF. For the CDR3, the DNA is TGTGCCAGCAGTCCCCCTACAGGGGGCGCACATTCACCCCTCCACTTT. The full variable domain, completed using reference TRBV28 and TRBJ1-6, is DVKVTQSSRYLVKRTGEKVFLECVQDMDHENMFWYRQDPGLGLRLIYFSYDVKMKEKGDIPEGYSVSREKKERFSLILESASTNQTSMYLCASSPPTGGAHSPLHFGNGTRLTVT.

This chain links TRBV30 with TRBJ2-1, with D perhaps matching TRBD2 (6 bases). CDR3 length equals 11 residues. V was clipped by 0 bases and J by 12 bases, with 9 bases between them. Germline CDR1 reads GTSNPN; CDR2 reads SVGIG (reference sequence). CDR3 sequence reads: CAWSVGRGQFF. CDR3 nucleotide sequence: TGTGCCTGGAGTGTTGGGCGGGGGCAGTTCTTC.

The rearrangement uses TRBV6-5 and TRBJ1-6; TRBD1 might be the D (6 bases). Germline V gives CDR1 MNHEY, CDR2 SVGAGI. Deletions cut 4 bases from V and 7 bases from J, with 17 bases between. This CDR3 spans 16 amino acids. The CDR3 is CASSFSARQANSPLHF. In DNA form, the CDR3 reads TGTGCCAGCAGTTTTTCTGCGAGACAGGCGAATTCACCCCTCCACTTT.

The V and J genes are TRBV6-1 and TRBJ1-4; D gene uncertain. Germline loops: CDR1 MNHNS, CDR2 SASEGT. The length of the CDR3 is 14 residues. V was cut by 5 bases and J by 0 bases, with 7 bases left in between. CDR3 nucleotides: TGTGCCAGCAGTTCGGGTGCAACTAATGAAAAACTGTTTTTT. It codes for CASSSGATNEKLFF.

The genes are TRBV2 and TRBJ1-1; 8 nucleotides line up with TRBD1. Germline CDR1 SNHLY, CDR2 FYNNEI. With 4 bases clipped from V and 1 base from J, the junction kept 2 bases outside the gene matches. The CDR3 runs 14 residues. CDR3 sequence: CASSVQGENTEAFF. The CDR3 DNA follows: TGTGCCAGCAGTGTACAGGGGGAGAACACTGAAGCTTTCTTT.

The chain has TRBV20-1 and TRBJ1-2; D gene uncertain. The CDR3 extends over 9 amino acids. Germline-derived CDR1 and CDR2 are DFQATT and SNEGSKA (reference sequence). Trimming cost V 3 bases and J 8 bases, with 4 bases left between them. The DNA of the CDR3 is TGCAGTGCTAGTCGGGGCTACACCTTC. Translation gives CSASRGYTF.

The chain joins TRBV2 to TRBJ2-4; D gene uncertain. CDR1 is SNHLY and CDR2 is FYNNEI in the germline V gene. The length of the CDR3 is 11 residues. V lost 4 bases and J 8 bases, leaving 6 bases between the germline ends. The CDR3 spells CASSVFDIQYF. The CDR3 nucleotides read TGTGCCAGCAGTGTATTTGACATTCAGTACTTC.

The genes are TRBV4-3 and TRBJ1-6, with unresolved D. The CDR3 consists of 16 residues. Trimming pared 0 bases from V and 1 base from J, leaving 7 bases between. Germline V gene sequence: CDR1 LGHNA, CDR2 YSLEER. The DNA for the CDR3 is TGCGCCAGCAGCCAAGACCCGGGATCCTATAATTCACCCCTCCACTTT. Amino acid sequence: CASSQDPGSYNSPLHF.

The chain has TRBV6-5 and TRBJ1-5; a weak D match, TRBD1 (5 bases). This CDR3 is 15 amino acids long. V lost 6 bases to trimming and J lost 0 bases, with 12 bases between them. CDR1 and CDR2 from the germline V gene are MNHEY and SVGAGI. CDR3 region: CASSPTGNSNQPQHF. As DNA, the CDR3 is TGTGCCAGCAGCCCCACAGGCAATAGCAATCAGCCCCAGCATTTT.